Each of the 17 T cell receptor beta chains below was sequenced from the same sample in a study of cytomegalovirus exposure and HLA in healthy donors. Profiled with immunoSEQ multiplex PCR; TCRdb holds only in-frame clones, not every one. This sample has 95,000 to 150,000 clones, with 80% to 90% found just once. Material for sequencing was PBMCs. Source of these receptors: a woman younger than 35 in good health and CMV-seronegative.

The chain uses TRBV7-2 and TRBJ2-7; D possibly corresponds to TRBD1 (5 bases). The V gene's germline CDR1 is SGHTA and CDR2 FQGNSA. CDR3 size: 14 residues. Trimming shortened V by 2 bases and J by 6 bases, and 14 bases separated the two germline ends. In nucleotides, the CDR3 is TGTGCCAGCAGCTTATTGCAGGGTCGCAGCGAGCAGTACTTC. It specifies CASSLLQGRSEQYF.

The chain couples TRBV7-2 to TRBJ2-1, with 7 bases aligning to TRBD2. The CDR3 is made up of 13 amino acids. Trimming removed 5 bases from V and 6 bases from J; junction bases left unmatched: 4. Germline assignment: CDR1 SGHTA and CDR2 FQGNSA. CDR3 in DNA: TGTGCCAGCAGCACGACTAGCATCAATGAGCAGTTCTTC. This codes for CASSTTSINEQFF. Full variable domain (rest looked up from reference TRBV7-2 and TRBJ2-1): GAGVSQSPSNKVTEKGKDVELRCDPISGHTALYWYRQSLGQGLEFLIYFQGNSAPDKSGLPSDRFSAERTGGSVSTLTIQRTQQEDSAVYLCASSTTSINEQFFGPGTRLTVL.

The gene calls are TRBV5-1 and TRBJ2-5; TRBD2 agrees at 7 bases. The CDR3 is 14 residues long. In germline, CDR1 is SGHRS, CDR2 YFSETQ. V lost 6 bases, J lost 7 bases, and 12 bases stayed unmatched. Written as DNA, the CDR3 is TGCGCCAGCAACGAGACTAGCCTCCCTGGGACCCAGTACTTC. This gives the protein CASNETSLPGTQYF.

The chain recombines TRBV30 with TRBJ2-7; TRBD2 matches 10 bases. This CDR3 contains 16 residues. CDR1 and CDR2 from the germline V gene are GTSNPN and SVGIG (reference sequence). The V segment lost 2 bases and the J segment 2 bases; nucleotides outside the gene matches: 9. This chain's CDR3 is CAWSFSAGGITYEQYF. The CDR3 DNA reads as TGTGCCTGGAGTTTTTCAGCGGGAGGGATAACCTACGAGCAGTACTTC. The full variable domain, with the rest looked up from reference TRBV30 and TRBJ2-7, is SQTIHQWPATLVQPVGSPLSLECTVEGTSNPNLYWYRQAAGRGLQLLFYSVGIGQISSEVPQNLSASRPQDRQFILSSKKLLLSDSGFYLCAWSFSAGGITYEQYFGPGTRLTVT.

V and J are TRBV27 and TRBJ2-1; a possible D gene is TRBD2 (6 bases). This CDR3 comprises 12 residues. Trimming left V 3 bases short and J 9 bases short, with 9 bases between. Germline values: CDR1 MNHEY, CDR2 SMNVEV (reference sequence). As DNA, the CDR3 is TGTGCCAGCAGTTTTAGCGGTGGTGAGCAGTTCTTC. It encodes CASSFSGGEQFF.

This rearrangement joins TRBV29-1 to TRBJ2-7; 9 bases line up with TRBD1. Germline V gene data show CDR1 as SQVTM and CDR2 as ANQGSEA. V lost 5 bases to trimming and J lost 4 bases; unmatched junction nucleotides: 6. The CDR3 contains 13 residues. DNA of the CDR3: TGCAGCGTTACGGGACAGGGCTTTTACGAGCAGTACTTC. Translated, it gives CSVTGQGFYEQYF.

The rearrangement uses TRBV7-9 and TRBJ1-4; a weak D match, TRBD1 (5 bases). The CDR3 extends over 15 amino acids. The V and J ends lost 0 bases and 7 bases respectively, with 12 bases between them. Germline V gene sequence: CDR1 SEHNR, CDR2 FQNEAQ (reference sequence). CDR3 protein: CASSLASDSGEKLFF. The CDR3 nucleotides read TGTGCCAGCAGCTTAGCTTCTGACAGTGGTGAAAAACTGTTTTTT.

The V call is TRBV5-1, the J call TRBJ2-7; weak D call: TRBD1 (6 bases). This CDR3 spans 16 amino acids. Germline-derived CDR1 and CDR2 are SGHRS and YFSETQ. Deletions cut 0 bases from V and 3 bases from J, with 16 bases between. The DNA for the CDR3 is TGCGCCAGCAGCTTGGCAAGTTGGGACACCCACTACGAGCAGTACTTC. Translating gives CASSLASWDTHYEQYF.

This clone was found a few times. The gene calls are TRBV25-1 and TRBJ1-2, with D possibly TRBD1 on 6 matching bases. Germline-derived CDR1 and CDR2 are MGHDK and SYGVNS. This CDR3 is built from 13 residues. Trimming left V 1 base short and J 7 bases short, with 10 bases between. The CDR3 DNA reads as TGTGCCAGCAGTGAATTAGGGGGATCTGGCTACACCTTC. This gives the protein CASSELGGSGYTF.

This clone was recorded a few times. The genes are TRBV7-9 and TRBJ1-1; D call uncertain. The V gene's germline CDR1 is SEHNR and CDR2 FQNEAQ (reference sequence). V was cut by 3 bases and J by 0 bases, with 5 bases left in between. This CDR3 comprises 13 residues. CDR3 coding DNA: TGTGCCAGCAGCTTCGTCGTGAACACTGAAGCTTTCTTT. Amino acids: CASSFVVNTEAFF.

J is TRBJ2-3 and V is TRBV7-2; D gene unclear. Germline V gives CDR1 SGHTA, CDR2 FQGNSA. Deletions cut 5 bases from V and 5 bases from J, with 5 bases between. The CDR3 spans 11 residues. CDR3 sequence: CASSRGDTQYF. CDR3 DNA sequence: TGTGCCAGCAGCCGCGGAGATACGCAGTATTTT.

J is TRBJ2-7 and V is TRBV4-1; 7 nucleotides agree with TRBD1. This CDR3 spans 15 amino acids. Germline V lookup: CDR1 MGHRA, CDR2 YSYEKL. V trimming: 4 bases; J trimming: 3 bases; junction bases outside the gene matches: 9. The CDR3 region is CASSPFQDRIYEQYV. The CDR3 DNA sequence: TGCGCCAGCAGCCCTTTTCAGGACAGGATCTACGAGCAGTACGTC.

DNA for the CDR3: TGTGCCAGCAGTGTCGACAGGGGGCTGGCCACTGAAGCTTTCTTT. The encoded protein is CASSVDRGLATEAFF. The chain combines TRBV6-4 with TRBJ1-1; 10 nucleotides line up with TRBD1. The V gene end was trimmed by 4 bases and the J gene end by 4 bases; junction bases not matched to a gene: 6. Germline lookup yields CDR1 MRHNA and CDR2 SNTAGT. The CDR3 totals 15 residues.

This clone was detected once. The rearrangement uses TRBV4-1 and TRBJ2-1; D possibly corresponds to TRBD2 (7 bases). Between the trimmed V and J ends, which lost 5 bases and 7 bases, there was a span of 12 bases. Germline lookup yields CDR1 MGHRA and CDR2 YSYEKL. The CDR3 covers 13 residues. DNA of the CDR3: TGCGCCAGCAGCTTGGGGGGGCCAAATGAGCAGTTCTTC. Its translation is CASSLGGPNEQFF.

This clone has a single count. This chain joins TRBV7-6 and TRBJ1-2; tentative D call: TRBD1 (5 bases). The CDR3 spans 15 residues. Germline lookup yields CDR1 SGHVS and CDR2 FNYEAQ. V gave up 5 bases and J gave up 3 bases, with 16 bases separating them. The DNA for the CDR3 is TGTGCCAGCAGCCACCGGGACGGGGGACACTATGGCTACACCTTC. Protein: CASSHRDGGHYGYTF.

This chain uses TRBV11-2 with TRBJ2-2; 11 bases line up with TRBD2. CDR1 and CDR2 (germline): SGHAT, FQNNGV. There are 16 residues in the CDR3. V shed 5 bases, J shed 5 bases, and the junction held 7 bases outside the gene matches. The CDR3 region has the DNA TGTGCCAGCAGCCCAGGACTAGCGGGTCTGACCGGGGAGCTGTTTTTT. The encoded protein is CASSPGLAGLTGELFF.

This chain uses TRBV7-9 with TRBJ2-1, with TRBD1 identical over 10 bases. J was trimmed by 10 bases and V by 3 bases; bases with no gene match: 18. This CDR3 has 18 residues. Germline V gene data show CDR1 as SEHNR and CDR2 as FQNEAQ (reference sequence). DNA of the CDR3: TGTGCCAGCAGCTTTCCACTCCCGGGACAGGGGTCCCAAAAGGAGCAGTTCTTC. Amino acid sequence: CASSFPLPGQGSQKEQFF.